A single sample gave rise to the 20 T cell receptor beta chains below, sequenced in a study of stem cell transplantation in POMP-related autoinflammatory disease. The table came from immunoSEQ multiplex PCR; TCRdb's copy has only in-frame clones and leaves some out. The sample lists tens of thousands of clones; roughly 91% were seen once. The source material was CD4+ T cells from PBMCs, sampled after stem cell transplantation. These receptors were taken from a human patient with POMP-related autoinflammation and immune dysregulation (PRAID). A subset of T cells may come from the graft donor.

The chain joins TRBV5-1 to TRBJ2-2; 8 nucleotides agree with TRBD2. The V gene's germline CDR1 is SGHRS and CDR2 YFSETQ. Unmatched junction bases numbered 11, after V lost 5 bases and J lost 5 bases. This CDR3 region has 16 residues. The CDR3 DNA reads TGCGCCAGCAGACCTATTTCGGGAGGGGGAACCGGGGAGCTGTTTTTT. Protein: CASRPISGGGTGELFF.

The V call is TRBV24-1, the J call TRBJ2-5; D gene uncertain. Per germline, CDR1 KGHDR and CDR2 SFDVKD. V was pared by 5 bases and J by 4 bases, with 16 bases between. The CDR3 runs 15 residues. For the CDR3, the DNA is TGTGCCACCAGTGTAGCTAGTAAAAGTATAGAGACCCAGTACTTC. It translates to CATSVASKSIETQYF.

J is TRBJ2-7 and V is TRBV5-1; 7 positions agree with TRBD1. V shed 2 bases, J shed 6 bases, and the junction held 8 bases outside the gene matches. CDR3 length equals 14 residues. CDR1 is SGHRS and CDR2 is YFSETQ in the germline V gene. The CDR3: CASSFGGDRAEQYF. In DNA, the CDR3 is TGCGCCAGCAGCTTTGGAGGAGACAGGGCCGAGCAGTACTTC.

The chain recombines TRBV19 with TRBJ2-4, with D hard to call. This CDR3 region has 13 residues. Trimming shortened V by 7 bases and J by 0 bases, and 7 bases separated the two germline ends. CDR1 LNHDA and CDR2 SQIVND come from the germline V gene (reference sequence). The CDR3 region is CASTGIAKNIQYF. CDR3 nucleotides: TGTGCCAGTACCGGAATAGCCAAAAACATTCAGTACTTC.

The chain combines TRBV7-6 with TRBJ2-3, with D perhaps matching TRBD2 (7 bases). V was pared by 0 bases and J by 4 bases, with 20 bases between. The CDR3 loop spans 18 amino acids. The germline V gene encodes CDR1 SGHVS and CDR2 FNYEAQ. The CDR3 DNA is TGTGCCAGCAGCTTAGCGGGTGGCGGGGGCGCGAGAGCAGATACGCAGTATTTT. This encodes CASSLAGGGGARADTQYF.

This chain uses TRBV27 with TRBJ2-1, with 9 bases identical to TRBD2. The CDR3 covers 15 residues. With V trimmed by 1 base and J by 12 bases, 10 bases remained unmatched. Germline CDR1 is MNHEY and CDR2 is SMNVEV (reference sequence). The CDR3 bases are TGTGCCAGCAGTTTATTGGCGGGAGGGCCCAGGGGGCAGTTCTTC. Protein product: CASSLLAGGPRGQFF.

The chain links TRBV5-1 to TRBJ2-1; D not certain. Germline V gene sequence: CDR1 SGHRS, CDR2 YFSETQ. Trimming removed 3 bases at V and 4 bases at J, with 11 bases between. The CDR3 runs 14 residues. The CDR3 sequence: CASSSQDAYNEQFF. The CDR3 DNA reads TGCGCCAGCAGCTCTCAGGACGCTTACAATGAGCAGTTCTTC. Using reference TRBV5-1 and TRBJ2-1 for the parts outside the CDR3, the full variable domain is KAGVTQTPRYLIKTRGQQVTLSCSPISGHRSVSWYQQTPGQGLQFLFEYFSETQRNKGNFPGRFSGRQFSNSRSEMNVSTLELGDSALYLCASSSQDAYNEQFFGPGTRLTVL.

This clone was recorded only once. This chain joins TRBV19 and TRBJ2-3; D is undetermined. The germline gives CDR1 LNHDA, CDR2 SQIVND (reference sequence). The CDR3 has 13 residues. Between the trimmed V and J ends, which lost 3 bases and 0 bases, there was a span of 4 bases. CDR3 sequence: CASSINSTDTQYF. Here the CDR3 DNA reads TGTGCCAGTAGTATTAACAGCACAGATACGCAGTATTTT.

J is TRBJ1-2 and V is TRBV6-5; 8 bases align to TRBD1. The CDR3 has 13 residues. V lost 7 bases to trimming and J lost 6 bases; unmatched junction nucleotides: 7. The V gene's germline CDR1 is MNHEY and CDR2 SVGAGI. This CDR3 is CASTLDRGDGYTF. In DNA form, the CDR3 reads TGTGCCAGCACCCTTGACAGGGGCGATGGCTACACCTTC.

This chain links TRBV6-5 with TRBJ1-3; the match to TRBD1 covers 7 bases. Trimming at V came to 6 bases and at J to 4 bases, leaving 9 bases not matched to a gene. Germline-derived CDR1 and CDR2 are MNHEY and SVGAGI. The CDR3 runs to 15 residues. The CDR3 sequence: CASSQRGTAGNTIYF. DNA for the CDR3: TGTGCCAGCAGCCAACGGGGGACAGCAGGAAACACCATATATTTT.

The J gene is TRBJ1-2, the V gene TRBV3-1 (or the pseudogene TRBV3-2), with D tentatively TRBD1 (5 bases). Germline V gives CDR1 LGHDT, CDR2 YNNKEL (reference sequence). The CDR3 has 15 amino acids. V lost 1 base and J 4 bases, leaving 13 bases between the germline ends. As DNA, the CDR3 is TGTGCCAGCAGCCAAGTGACAGATGTCGGCTATGGCTACACCTTC. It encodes CASSQVTDVGYGYTF.

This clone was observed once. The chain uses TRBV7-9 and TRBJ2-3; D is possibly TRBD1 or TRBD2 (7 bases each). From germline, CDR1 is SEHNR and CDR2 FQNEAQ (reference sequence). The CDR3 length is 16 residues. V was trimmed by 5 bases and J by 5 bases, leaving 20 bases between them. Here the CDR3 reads CASSLPGGGIGDTQYF. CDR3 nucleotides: TGTGCCAGCAGCCTCCCAGGGGGGGGGATCGGAGATACGCAGTATTTT.

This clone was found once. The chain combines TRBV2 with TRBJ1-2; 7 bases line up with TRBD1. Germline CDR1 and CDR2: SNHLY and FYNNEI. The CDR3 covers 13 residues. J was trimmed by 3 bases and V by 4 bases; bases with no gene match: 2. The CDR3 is CASSAGQDYGYTF. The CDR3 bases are TGTGCCAGCAGTGCAGGACAGGACTATGGCTACACCTTC.

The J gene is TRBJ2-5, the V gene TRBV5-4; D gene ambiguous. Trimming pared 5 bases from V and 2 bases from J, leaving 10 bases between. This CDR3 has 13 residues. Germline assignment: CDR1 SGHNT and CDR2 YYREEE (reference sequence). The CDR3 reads CASSSGLQETQYF. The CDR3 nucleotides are TGTGCCAGCAGTTCCGGGTTACAAGAGACCCAGTACTTC.

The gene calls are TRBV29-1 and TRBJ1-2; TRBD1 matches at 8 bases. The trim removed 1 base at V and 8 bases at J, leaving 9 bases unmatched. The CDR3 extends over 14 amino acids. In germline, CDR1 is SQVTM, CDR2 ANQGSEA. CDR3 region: CSVEGGRGLRGYTF. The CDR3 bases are TGCAGCGTTGAAGGTGGCAGGGGGCTCAGAGGCTACACCTTC. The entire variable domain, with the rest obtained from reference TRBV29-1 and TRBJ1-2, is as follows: SAVISQKPSRDICQRGTSLTIQCQVDSQVTMMFWYRQQPGQSLTLIATANQGSEATYESGFVIDKFPISRPNLTFSTLTVSNMSPEDSSIYLCSVEGGRGLRGYTFGSGTRLTVV.

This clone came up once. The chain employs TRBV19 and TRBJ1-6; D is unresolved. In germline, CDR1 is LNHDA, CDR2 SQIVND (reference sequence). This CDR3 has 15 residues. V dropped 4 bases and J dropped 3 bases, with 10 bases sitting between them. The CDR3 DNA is TGTGCCAGTAGTACCGAGCCGCGCTATAATTCACCCCTCCACTTT. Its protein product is CASSTEPRYNSPLHF. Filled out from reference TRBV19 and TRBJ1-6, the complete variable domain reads DGGITQSPKYLFRKEGQNVTLSCEQNLNHDAMYWYRQDPGQGLRLIYYSQIVNDFQKGDIAEGYSVSREKKESFPLTVTSAQKNPTAFYLCASSTEPRYNSPLHFGNGTRLTVT.

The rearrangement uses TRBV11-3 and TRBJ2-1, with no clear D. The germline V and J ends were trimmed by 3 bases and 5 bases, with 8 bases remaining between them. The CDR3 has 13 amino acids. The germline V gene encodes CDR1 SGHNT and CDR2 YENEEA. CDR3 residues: CASSFGGNNEQFF. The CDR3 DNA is TGTGCCAGCAGCTTTGGCGGTAACAATGAGCAGTTCTTC.

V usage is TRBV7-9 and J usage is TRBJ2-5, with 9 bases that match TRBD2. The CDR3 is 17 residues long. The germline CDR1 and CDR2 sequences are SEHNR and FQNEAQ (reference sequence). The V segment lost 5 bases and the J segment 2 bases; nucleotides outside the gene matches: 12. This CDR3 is CASSRLGLAGLQETQYF. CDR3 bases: TGTGCCAGCAGCCGACTTGGGCTAGCGGGATTGCAAGAGACCCAGTACTTC.

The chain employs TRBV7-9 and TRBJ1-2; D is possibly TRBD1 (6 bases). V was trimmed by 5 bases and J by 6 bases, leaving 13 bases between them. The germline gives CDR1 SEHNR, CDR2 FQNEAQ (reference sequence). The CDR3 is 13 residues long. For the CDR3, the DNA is TGTGCCAGCAGCACCGAAGGGGGGGATGGCTACACCTTC. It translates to CASSTEGGDGYTF.

Here the CDR3 DNA reads TGTGCCAGGACAACAGGGTTTAGCACAGATACGCAGTATTTT. This gives the protein CARTTGFSTDTQYF. The chain uses TRBV2 and TRBJ2-3; D possibly corresponds to TRBD1 (6 bases). CDR1 SNHLY and CDR2 FYNNEI come from the germline V gene. Trimming left V 9 bases short and J 0 bases short, with 13 bases between. This CDR3 has 14 amino acids.